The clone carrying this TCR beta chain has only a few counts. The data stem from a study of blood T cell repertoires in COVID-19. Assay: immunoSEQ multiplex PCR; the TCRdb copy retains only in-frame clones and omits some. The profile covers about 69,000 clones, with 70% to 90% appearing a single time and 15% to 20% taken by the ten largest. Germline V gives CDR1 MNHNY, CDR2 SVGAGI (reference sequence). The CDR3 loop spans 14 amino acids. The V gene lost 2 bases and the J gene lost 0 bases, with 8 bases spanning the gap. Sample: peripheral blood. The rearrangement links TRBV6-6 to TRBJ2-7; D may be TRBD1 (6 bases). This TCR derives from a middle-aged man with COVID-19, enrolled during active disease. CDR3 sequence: CASSYEDSSYEQYF. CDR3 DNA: TGTGCCAGCAGTTACGAGGACAGCTCCTACGAGCAGTACTTC.